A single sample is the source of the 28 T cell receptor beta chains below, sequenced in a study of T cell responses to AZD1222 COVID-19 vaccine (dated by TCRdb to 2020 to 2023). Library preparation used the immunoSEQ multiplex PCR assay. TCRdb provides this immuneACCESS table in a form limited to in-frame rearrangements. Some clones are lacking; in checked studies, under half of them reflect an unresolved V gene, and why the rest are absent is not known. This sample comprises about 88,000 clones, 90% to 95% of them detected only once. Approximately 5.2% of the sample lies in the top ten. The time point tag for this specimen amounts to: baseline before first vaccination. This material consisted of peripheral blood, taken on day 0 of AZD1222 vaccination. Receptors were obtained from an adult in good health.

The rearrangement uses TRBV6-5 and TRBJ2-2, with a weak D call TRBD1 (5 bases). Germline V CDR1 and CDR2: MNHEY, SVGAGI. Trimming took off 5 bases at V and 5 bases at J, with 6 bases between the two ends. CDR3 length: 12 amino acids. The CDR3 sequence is CASSRGTGELFF. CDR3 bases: TGTGCCAGCAGTAGGGGTACCGGGGAGCTGTTTTTT.

CDR3 in DNA: TGCGCCAGCAGCCCGGGCACCAACTATGGCTACACCTTC. Its protein is CASSPGTNYGYTF. This chain joins TRBV5-1 and TRBJ1-2; D gene uncertain. Germline V gene data show CDR1 as SGHRS and CDR2 as YFSETQ. With 4 bases removed from V and 2 bases from J, the gap between germline ends came to 9 bases. The CDR3 covers 13 residues.

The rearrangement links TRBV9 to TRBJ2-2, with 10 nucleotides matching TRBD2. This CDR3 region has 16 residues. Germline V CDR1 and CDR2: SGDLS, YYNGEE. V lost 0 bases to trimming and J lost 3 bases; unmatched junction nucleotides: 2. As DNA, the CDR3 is TGTGCCAGCAGCGTAGAGCTAGCGGGAGACACCGGGGAGCTGTTTTTT. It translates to CASSVELAGDTGELFF. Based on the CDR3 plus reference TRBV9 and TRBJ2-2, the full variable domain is DSGVTQTPKHLITATGQRVTLRCSPRSGDLSVYWYQQSLDQGLQFLIQYYNGEERAKGNILERFSAQQFPDLHSELNLSSLELGDSALYFCASSVELAGDTGELFFGEGSRLTVL.

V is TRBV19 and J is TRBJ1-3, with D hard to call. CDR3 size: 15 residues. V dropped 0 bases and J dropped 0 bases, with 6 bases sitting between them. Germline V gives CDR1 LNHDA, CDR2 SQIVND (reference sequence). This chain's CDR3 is CASSIEGFSGNTIYF. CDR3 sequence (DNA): TGTGCCAGTAGTATAGAAGGATTCTCTGGAAACACCATATATTTT.

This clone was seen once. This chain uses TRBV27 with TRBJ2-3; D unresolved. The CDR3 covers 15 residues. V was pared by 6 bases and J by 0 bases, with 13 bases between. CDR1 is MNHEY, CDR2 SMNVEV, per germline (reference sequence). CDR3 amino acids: CASSESISSTDTQYF. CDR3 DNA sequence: TGTGCCAGCAGCGAATCAATTTCTAGCACAGATACGCAGTATTTT.

The CDR3 coding sequence is TGTGCCAGCAGGCGCCAATCTAGCGGGGGAGACAATGAGCAGTTCTTC. Its translation is CASRRQSSGGDNEQFF. V and J are TRBV4-2 and TRBJ2-1; 10 nucleotides agree with TRBD2. Trimming took 6 bases from V and 5 from J; bases not matched to a gene: 10. The CDR3 runs to 16 residues. CDR1 LGHNA and CDR2 YNFKEQ come from the germline V gene.

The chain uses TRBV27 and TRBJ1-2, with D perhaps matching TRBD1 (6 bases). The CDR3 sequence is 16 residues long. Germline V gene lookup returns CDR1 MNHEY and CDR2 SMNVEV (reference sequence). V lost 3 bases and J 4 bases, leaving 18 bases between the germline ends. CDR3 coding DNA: TGTGCCAGCAGTTTCTCCGGGACAAGGATTTTCTATGGCTACACCTTC. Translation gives CASSFSGTRIFYGYTF.

As DNA, the CDR3 is TGTGCCAGCAGCGAAAGCGGGAGGGACTACAATGAGCAGTTCTTC. It yields the protein CASSESGRDYNEQFF. The chain combines TRBV21-1 with TRBJ2-1; the table's D call, TRBD2, was not checked against the DNA. TRBV21-1 is recorded as a pseudogene. The CDR3 has 15 amino acids.

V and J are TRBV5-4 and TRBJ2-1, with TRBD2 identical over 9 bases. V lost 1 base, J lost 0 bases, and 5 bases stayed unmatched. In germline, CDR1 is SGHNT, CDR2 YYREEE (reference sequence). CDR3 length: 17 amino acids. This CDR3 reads CASSLRFSGSSYNEQFF. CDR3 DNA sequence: TGTGCCAGCAGCTTGCGGTTTAGCGGGAGCTCCTACAATGAGCAGTTCTTC.

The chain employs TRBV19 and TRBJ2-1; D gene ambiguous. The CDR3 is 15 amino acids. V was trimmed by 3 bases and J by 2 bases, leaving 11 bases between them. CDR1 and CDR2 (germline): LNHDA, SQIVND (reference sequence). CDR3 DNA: TGTGCCAGTAGTATCAGGATAGTGACCTACAATGAGCAGTTCTTC. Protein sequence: CASSIRIVTYNEQFF.

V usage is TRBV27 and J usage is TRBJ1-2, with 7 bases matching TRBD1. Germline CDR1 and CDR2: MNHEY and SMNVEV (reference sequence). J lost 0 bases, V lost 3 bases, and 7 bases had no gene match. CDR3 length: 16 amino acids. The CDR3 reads CASSFGTQGANYGYTF. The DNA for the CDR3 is TGTGCCAGCAGTTTCGGTACTCAGGGGGCTAACTATGGCTACACCTTC.

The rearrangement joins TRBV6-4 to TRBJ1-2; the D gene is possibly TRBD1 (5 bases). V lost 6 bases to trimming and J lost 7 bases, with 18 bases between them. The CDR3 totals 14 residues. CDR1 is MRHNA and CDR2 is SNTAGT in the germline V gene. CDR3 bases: TGTGCCAGCAGCCCCGGGGCAGGGTTGCGTGGCTACACCTTC. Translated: CASSPGAGLRGYTF.

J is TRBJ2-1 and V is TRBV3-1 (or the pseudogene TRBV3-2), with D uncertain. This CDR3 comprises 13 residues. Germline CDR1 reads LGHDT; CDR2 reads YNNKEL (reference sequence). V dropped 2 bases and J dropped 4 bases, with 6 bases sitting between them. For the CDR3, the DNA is TGTGCCAGCAGCCAAACCAAGTACAATGAGCAGTTCTTC. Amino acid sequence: CASSQTKYNEQFF.

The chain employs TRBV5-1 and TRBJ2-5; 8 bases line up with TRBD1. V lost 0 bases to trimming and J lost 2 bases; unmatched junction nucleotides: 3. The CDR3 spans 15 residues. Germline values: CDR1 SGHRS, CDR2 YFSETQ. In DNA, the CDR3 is TGCGCCAGCAGCTTGGGGACAGGGACGCAAGAGACCCAGTACTTC. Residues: CASSLGTGTQETQYF.

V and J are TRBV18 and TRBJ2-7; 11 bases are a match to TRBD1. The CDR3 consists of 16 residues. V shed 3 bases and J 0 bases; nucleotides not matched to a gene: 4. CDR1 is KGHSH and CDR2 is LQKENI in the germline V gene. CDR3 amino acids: CASSPFGQGASYEQYF. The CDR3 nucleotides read TGTGCCAGCTCACCTTTCGGACAGGGGGCCTCCTACGAGCAGTACTTC.

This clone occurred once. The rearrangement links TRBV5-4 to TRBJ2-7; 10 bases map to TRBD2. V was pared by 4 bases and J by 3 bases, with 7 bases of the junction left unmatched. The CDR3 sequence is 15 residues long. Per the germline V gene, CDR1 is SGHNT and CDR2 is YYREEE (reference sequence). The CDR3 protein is CASSASSGSFYEQYF. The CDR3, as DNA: TGTGCCAGCAGCGCCTCTAGCGGGAGTTTCTACGAGCAGTACTTC. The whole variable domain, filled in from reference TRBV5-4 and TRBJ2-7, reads ETGVTQSPTHLIKTRGQQVTLRCSSQSGHNTVSWYQQALGQGPQFIFQYYREEENGRGNFPPRFSGLQFPNYSSELNVNALELDDSALYLCASSASSGSFYEQYFGPGTRLTVT.

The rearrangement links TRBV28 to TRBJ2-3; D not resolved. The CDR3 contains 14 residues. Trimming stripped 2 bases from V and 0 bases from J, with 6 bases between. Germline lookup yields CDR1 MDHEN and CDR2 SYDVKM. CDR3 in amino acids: CASSLGPSTDTQYF. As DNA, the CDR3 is TGTGCCAGCAGTTTAGGACCCAGCACAGATACGCAGTATTTT.

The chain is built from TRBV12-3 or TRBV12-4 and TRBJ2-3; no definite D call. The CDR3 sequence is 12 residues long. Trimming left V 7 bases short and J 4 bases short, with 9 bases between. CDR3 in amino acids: CASTSNADTQYF. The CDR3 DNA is TGTGCCAGCACATCGAACGCAGATACGCAGTATTTT.

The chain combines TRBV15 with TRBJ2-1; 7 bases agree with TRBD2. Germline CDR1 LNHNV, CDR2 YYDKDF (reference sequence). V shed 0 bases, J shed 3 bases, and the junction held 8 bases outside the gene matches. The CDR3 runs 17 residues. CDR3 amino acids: CATSRDLEGGLYNEQFF. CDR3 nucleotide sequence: TGTGCCACCAGCAGAGATTTGGAGGGAGGGCTCTACAATGAGCAGTTCTTC. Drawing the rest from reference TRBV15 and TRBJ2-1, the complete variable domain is DAMVIQNPRYQVTQFGKPVTLSCSQTLNHNVMYWYQQKSSQAPKLLFHYYDKDFNNEADTPDNFQSRRPNTSFCFLDIRSPGLGDTAMYLCATSRDLEGGLYNEQFFGPGTRLTVL.

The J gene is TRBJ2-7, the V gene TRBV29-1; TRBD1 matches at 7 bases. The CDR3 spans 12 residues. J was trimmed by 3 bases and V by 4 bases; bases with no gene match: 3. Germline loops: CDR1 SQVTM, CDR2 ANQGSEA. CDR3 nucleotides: TGCAGCGTTGTTCGGGACAGCTACGAGCAGTACTTC. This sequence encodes CSVVRDSYEQYF.

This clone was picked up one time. Written as DNA, the CDR3 is TGTGCCAGCAGGCGGACACACAATGATCAGCCCCAGCATTTT. Protein product: CASRRTHNDQPQHF. The V and J genes are TRBV27 and TRBJ1-5; maybe TRBD1 (5 bases). This CDR3 comprises 14 residues. V dropped 6 bases and J dropped 5 bases, with 14 bases sitting between them. The V gene's germline CDR1 is MNHEY and CDR2 SMNVEV (reference sequence).

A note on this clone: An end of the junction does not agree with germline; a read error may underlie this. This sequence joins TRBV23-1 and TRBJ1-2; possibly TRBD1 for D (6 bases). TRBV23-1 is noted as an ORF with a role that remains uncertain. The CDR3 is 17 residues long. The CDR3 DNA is TGCGCCAGCAGTGAATCAATGTCGTCCGGGGGGCCGTATGGCTACACCTTC. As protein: CASSESMSSGGPYGYTF.

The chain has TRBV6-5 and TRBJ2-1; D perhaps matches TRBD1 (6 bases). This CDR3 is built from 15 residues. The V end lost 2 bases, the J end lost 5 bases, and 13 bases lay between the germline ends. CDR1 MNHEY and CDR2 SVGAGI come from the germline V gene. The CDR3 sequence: CASSYGTGWDNEQFF. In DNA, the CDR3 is TGTGCCAGCAGTTACGGAACAGGGTGGGACAATGAGCAGTTCTTC.

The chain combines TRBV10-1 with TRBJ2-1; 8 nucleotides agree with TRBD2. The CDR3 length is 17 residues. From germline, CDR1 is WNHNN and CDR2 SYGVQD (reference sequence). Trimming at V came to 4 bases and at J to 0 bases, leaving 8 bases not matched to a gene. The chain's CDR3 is CASSVFSSGSSYNEQFF. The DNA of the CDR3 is TGCGCCAGCAGTGTTTTCTCAAGCGGGAGCTCCTACAATGAGCAGTTCTTC.

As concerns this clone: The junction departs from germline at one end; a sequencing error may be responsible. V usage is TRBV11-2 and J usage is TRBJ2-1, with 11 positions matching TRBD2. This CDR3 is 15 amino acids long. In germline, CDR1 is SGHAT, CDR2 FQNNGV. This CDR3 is CASTLLAGVGNEQFF. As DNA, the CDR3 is TGTGCCAGCACCTTACTAGCGGGAGTAGGGAATGAGCAGTTCTTC.

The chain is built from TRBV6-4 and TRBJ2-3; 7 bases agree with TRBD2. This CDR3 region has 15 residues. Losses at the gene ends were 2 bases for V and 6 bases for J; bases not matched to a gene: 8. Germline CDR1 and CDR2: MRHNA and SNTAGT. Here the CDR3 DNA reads TGTGCCAGCAGTGACGTGGCGGGAGAAGCGGATACGCAGTATTTT. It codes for CASSDVAGEADTQYF.

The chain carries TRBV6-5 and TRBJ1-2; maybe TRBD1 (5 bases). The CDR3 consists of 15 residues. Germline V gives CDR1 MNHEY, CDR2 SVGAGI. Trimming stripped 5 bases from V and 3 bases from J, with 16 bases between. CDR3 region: CASSPGLSVDYGYTF. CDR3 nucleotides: TGTGCCAGCAGTCCGGGACTGAGCGTTGACTATGGCTACACCTTC.

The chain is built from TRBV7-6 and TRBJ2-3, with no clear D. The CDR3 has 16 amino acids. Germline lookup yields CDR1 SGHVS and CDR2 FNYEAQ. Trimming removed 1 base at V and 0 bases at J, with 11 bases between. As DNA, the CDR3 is TGTGCCAGCAGCTTAGTGACCGAAGCTAGCACAGATACGCAGTATTTT. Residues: CASSLVTEASTDTQYF.